A selection of T cell receptor beta chains follows, all from one sample in a study of control samples from healthy donors and cancer patients. Sequencing used immunoSEQ multiplex PCR; TCRdb keeps in-frame clones, though not all of them. The data hold more than 95,000 clones, with about 88% observed a single time. Sequenced sample: blood. These receptors all stem from a man aged 18 to 35 in good health. CDR3s include the opening cysteine and the closing phenylalanine or tryptophan. The order of the fields is D gene, V gene, clone size, J gene, CDR3 DNA, CDR3 protein. A D gene is named only where the DNA matches it firmly. Only part of the rows carry a size: once, few, many, or a class if the clone is expanded.

TRBD1,TRBV11-2,.,TRBJ1-1,TGTGCCAGCAGCTTAGATTATACAGGGGTGAACACTGAAGCTTTCTTT,CASSLDYTGVNTEAFF
.,TRBV27,.,TRBJ2-1,TGTGCCAGCAGTTTATCCCCCTCGCGGGGGCGAAGCTACAATGAGCAGTTCTTC,CASSLSPSRGRSYNEQFF
.,TRBV4-3,.,TRBJ1-2,TGCGCCAGCAGCCAAGATCAAAATAGAAATACGGCTGGCTATGGCTACACCTTC,CASSQDQNRNTAGYGYTF
.,TRBV11-3,.,TRBJ2-1,TGTGCCAGCAGCTTAGGACGAGTAGGATGGTACAATGAGCAGTTCTTC,CASSLGRVGWYNEQFF
TRBD2,TRBV7-2,.,TRBJ2-7,TGTGCCAGCAGCCTGCAGGGAGGGCCCTACGAGCAGTACTTC,CASSLQGGPYEQYF
.,TRBV15,.,TRBJ1-3,TGTGCCACCAGCAGAGATGGGGGGTCAGGAAACACCATATATTTT,CATSRDGGSGNTIYF
TRBD1,TRBV5-1,.,TRBJ2-7,TGCGCCAGCAGCCGGGACAGAGCTTACGAGCAGTACTTC,CASSRDRAYEQYF
.,TRBV24-1,.,TRBJ1-5,TGTGCCACCAGTGAATCCGGCCGGGAAGGGCCCCAGCATTTT,CATSESGREGPQHF
.,TRBV6-6,.,TRBJ1-1,TGTGCCAGCAGTCCACAGGGACTCTCCACTGAAGCTTTCTTT,CASSPQGLSTEAFF
.,TRBV28,few,TRBJ2-7,TGTGCCAGCAGCATCGACGTCAGGGGTGGCGAGCAGTACTTC,CASSIDVRGGEQYF
TRBD1,TRBV19,.,TRBJ2-4,TGTGCCAGTAGTTCTAGGGGGACAGGGGGATCGCAAAACTTT,CASSSRGTGGSQNF
.,TRBV5-1,.,TRBJ2-7,TGCGCCAGCAGCTTCCCAGATAGCCTTTGGTACTTC,CASSFPDSLWYF
TRBD2,TRBV3-1/TRBV3-2,.,TRBJ2-1,TGTGCCAGCAGCTACTTAGCGGGAGGGAACAATGAGCAGTTCTTC,CASSYLAGGNNEQFF
TRBD1,TRBV18,.,TRBJ1-5,TGTGCCAGCTCACCAGACAGGGGGCAAGGCAATCAGCCCCAGCATTTT,CASSPDRGQGNQPQHF
.,TRBV15,.,TRBJ2-7,TGTGCCACCAGCAGGCTAATTGTTGGTGCCGGGGTAGAGGAGTACTTC,CATSRLIVGAGVEEYF
.,TRBV9,once,TRBJ2-2,TGTGCCAGCAGCGCCGGACAGTTCACCGGGGAGCTGTTTTTT,CASSAGQFTGELFF
TRBD1,TRBV30,.,TRBJ1-1,TGTGCCTGGAGTGCGGGACAGATGATGAACACTGAAGCTTTCTTT,CAWSAGQMMNTEAFF
.,TRBV11-2,.,TRBJ1-4,TGTGCCAGCAGCCAGACGGGGGTCGGGGAAAAACTGTTTTTT,CASSQTGVGEKLFF
.,TRBV12-3/TRBV12-4,few,TRBJ1-2,TGTGCCAGCAGGATAAGGAATCTCTATGGCTACACCTTC,CASRIRNLYGYTF
TRBD1,TRBV3-1/TRBV3-2,.,TRBJ2-6,TGTGCCAGCAGCCTTGATGGGACAGGGGGTTTAGGGGCCAACGTCCTGACTTTC,CASSLDGTGGLGANVLTF
TRBD2,TRBV29-1,.,TRBJ2-2,TGCAGCGTGGCGGGGGAGTCGCACTTGAACACCGGGGAGCTGTTTTTT,CSVAGESHLNTGELFF
.,TRBV28,few,TRBJ1-5,TGTGCCAGCAGTAATAACAGTCGGGGTCAGCCCCAGCATTTT,CASSNNSRGQPQHF
TRBD1,TRBV5-4,.,TRBJ2-1,TGTGCCAGCAGCTTTTACAGGGGAAACAAGGAGCAGTTCTTC,CASSFYRGNKEQFF
.,TRBV11-2,.,TRBJ1-1,TGTGCCAGCAGCTTAGGTCGACTAAAGACGAGTGAAGCTTTCTTT,CASSLGRLKTSEAFF
.,TRBV6-2/TRBV6-3,.,TRBJ1-1,TGTGCCAGCAGTCCCTGGGGCAGCGAGATGAACACTGAAGCTTTCTTT,CASSPWGSEMNTEAFF
.,TRBV14,.,TRBJ2-4,TGTGCCAGCAGCCAAACTGAGTCCTCCTGGGCCAAAAACATTCAGTACTTC,CASSQTESSWAKNIQYF
TRBD2,TRBV28,.,TRBJ2-1,TGTGCCAGCAGTAAACGGGAGGGCCACCACAATGAGCAGTTCTTC,CASSKREGHHNEQFF
.,TRBV6-2/TRBV6-3,.,TRBJ2-3,TGTGCCAGCAGTTACGGGGATACGGGCACAGATACGCAGTATTTT,CASSYGDTGTDTQYF
TRBD1,TRBV29-1,.,TRBJ1-1,TGCAGCGTCGCGCGACAGGGGGGGATGAACACTGAAGCTTTCTTT,CSVARQGGMNTEAFF
.,TRBV5-1,.,TRBJ1-2,TGCGCCAGCAGCTCGACGGGCCGTAACCCGGTCTATGGCTGCACCTTC,CASSSTGRNPVYGCTF
.,TRBV9,.,TRBJ2-5,TGTGCCAGCAGCGTAGAGGGCAGGGGTCAAGAGACCCAGTACTTC,CASSVEGRGQETQYF
.,TRBV19,.,TRBJ2-7,TGTGCCAGTAGTAAGGACAGCTACGAGCAGTACTTC,CASSKDSYEQYF
TRBD1,TRBV5-1,.,TRBJ1-4,TGCGCCAGCAGCTTGAAGGGGGCTCCTAATGAAAAACTGTTTTTT,CASSLKGAPNEKLFF
TRBD2,TRBV19,.,TRBJ2-3,TGTGCCAGTAGTATGGGCCCAGCGGGACCAGATACGCAGTATTTT,CASSMGPAGPDTQYF
.,TRBV2,.,TRBJ2-1,TGTGCCAGCAGTGTGGGGCCCGGGGCAACCCTCTCCTACAATGAGCAGTTCTTC,CASSVGPGATLSYNEQFF
.,TRBV9,.,TRBJ2-1,TGTGCCAGCAGCGTAGAATCGCTCTTCAATGAGCAGTTCTTC,CASSVESLFNEQFF
.,TRBV28,.,TRBJ1-5,TGTGCCAGCAGTTTAATCGAGTTTTATGAGACGAATCAGCCCCAGCATTTT,CASSLIEFYETNQPQHF
.,TRBV4-3,.,TRBJ1-1,TGCGCCAGCAGCCAAGCGGGGAGGAGTACTGAAGCTTTCTTT,CASSQAGRSTEAFF
.,TRBV5-1,.,TRBJ1-1,TGCGCCAGCAGCTTGGCCGCAGGGAACACTGAAGCTTTCTTT,CASSLAAGNTEAFF
TRBD1,TRBV6-5,.,TRBJ1-1,TGTGCCGGCAGTCTACAGGGGACCACTGAAGCTTTCTTT,CAGSLQGTTEAFF
.,TRBV12-3/TRBV12-4,.,TRBJ2-7,TGTGCCAGCAGATTGCAGGGCCCCTACGAGCAGTACTTC,CASRLQGPYEQYF
TRBD1,TRBV7-2,few,TRBJ2-2,TGTGCCAGCAGCTCTCCCCAGGGGGCGCGGGTCACCGGGGAGCTGTTTTTT,CASSSPQGARVTGELFF
.,TRBV11-2,.,TRBJ1-1,TGTGCCAGCAGCTTAGAACAGACGGCTTTCTTT,CASSLEQTAFF
.,TRBV6-5,.,TRBJ2-7,TGTGCCAGCACCCCAGGGCGTTCCTACGAGCAGTACTTC,CASTPGRSYEQYF
TRBD1,TRBV14,.,TRBJ2-3,TGTGCCAGCAGCTCGCGCAGGGGGCAAAGCACAGATACGCAGTATTTT,CASSSRRGQSTDTQYF